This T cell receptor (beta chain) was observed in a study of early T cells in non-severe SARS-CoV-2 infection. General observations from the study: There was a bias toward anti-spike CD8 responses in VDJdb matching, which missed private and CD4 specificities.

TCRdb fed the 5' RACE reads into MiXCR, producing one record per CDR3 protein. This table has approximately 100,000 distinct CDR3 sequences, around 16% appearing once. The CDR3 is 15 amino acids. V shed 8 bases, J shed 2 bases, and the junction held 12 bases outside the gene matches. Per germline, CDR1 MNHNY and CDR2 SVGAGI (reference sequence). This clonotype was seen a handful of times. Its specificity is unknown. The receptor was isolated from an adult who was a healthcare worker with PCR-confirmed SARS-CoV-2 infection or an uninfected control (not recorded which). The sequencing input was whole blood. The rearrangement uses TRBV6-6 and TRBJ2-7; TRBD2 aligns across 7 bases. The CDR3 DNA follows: TGTGCCAGCGGCCCGGGGACCGGACTAGCCTACGAGCAGTACTTC. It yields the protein CASGPGTGLAYEQYF.